The 17 T cell receptor beta chains below all came from one sample that was sequenced in a study of blood T cells in healthy people across ages. Combining a sample-barcoded 5' primer with a J-beta primer mix, a second PCR ran for about 7 to 11 cycles. TCRdb re-derived calls from the 5' RACE reads in MiXCR, one entry per CDR3 protein. The sample lists about 1.6 million distinct CDR3 sequences, almost 35% occurring once. Sequenced: blood. Receptor source: a woman between 25 and 40 years old in good health.

This chain's CDR3 is CASSFSRGTGAYEQYF. The DNA of the CDR3 is TGTGCCAGCAGCTTCTCGAGAGGGACAGGGGCCTACGAGCAGTACTTC. This chain connects TRBV7-2 to TRBJ2-7; 10 nucleotides match TRBD1. This CDR3 region has 16 residues. With 3 bases clipped from V and 2 bases from J, the junction kept 7 bases outside the gene matches. Germline V gives CDR1 SGHTA, CDR2 FQGNSA.

V usage is TRBV20-1 and J usage is TRBJ2-5, with D hard to call. The V end was cut by 5 bases, the J end by 5 bases, with 12 bases between. The CDR3 has 12 amino acids. Germline V gene sequence: CDR1 DFQATT, CDR2 SNEGSKA (reference sequence). The CDR3 protein is CSAPRQLETQYF. CDR3 coding DNA: TGCAGTGCTCCCCGGCAGTTGGAGACCCAGTACTTC.

The chain combines TRBV4-2 with TRBJ2-7, with D perhaps being TRBD1 or TRBD2 (6 bases each). The CDR3 has 16 amino acids. Per the germline V gene, CDR1 is LGHNA and CDR2 is YNFKEQ. With 2 bases removed from V and 0 bases from J, the gap between germline ends came to 14 bases. The CDR3 spells CASSQPGGRPSYEQYF. CDR3 sequence (DNA): TGTGCCAGCAGCCAACCTGGGGGGCGGCCCTCCTACGAGCAGTACTTC.

This clonotype was observed once. The rearrangement uses TRBV28 and TRBJ1-2, with 8 nucleotides matching TRBD1. The CDR3 has 15 residues. Germline V gene sequence: CDR1 MDHEN, CDR2 SYDVKM. V shed 8 bases and J 4 bases; nucleotides not matched to a gene: 12. The CDR3 sequence: CASLSGTGIIYGYTF. Here the CDR3 DNA reads TGTGCCAGCCTCTCCGGGACAGGAATAATCTATGGCTACACCTTC.

The gene calls are TRBV12-3 or TRBV12-4 and TRBJ2-2; D perhaps matches TRBD2 (6 bases). This CDR3 has 14 residues. Between the trimmed V and J ends, which lost 6 bases and 7 bases, there was a span of 15 bases. Here the CDR3 reads CASSQIRGGGELFF. The CDR3 DNA sequence: TGTGCCAGCAGCCAGATTAGGGGAGGCGGGGAGCTGTTTTTT.

There are a few counts of this clonotype. The chain has TRBV7-9 and TRBJ2-7; 10 bases map to TRBD1. The V gene's germline CDR1 is SEHNR and CDR2 FQNEAQ (reference sequence). The V and J ends lost 10 bases and 3 bases, in that order; junction bases with no gene match: 6. This CDR3 has 13 amino acids. This CDR3 reads CATSGTGDYEQYF. CDR3 DNA: TGTGCCACCTCAGGGACAGGGGACTACGAGCAGTACTTC.

The chain combines TRBV7-6 with TRBJ1-1; a possible D gene is TRBD1 (6 bases). This CDR3 region has 14 residues. Germline CDR1 SGHVS, CDR2 FNYEAQ. The V and J ends lost 5 bases and 1 base respectively, with 11 bases between them. In DNA, the CDR3 is TGTGCCAGCAGCATACTGGGACAGAACACTGAAGCTTTCTTT. This codes for CASSILGQNTEAFF. The variable domain in full, with the rest retrieved from reference TRBV7-6 and TRBJ1-1, is GAGVSQSPRYKVTKRGQDVALRCDPISGHVSLYWYRQALGQGPEFLTYFNYEAQQDKSGLPNDRFSAERPEGSISTLTIQRTEQRDSAMYRCASSILGQNTEAFFGQGTRLTVV.

The chain is built from TRBV5-1 and TRBJ1-4; TRBD1 might be the D (5 bases). V was cut by 4 bases and J by 2 bases, with 12 bases left in between. There are 15 residues in the CDR3. CDR1 is SGHRS and CDR2 is YFSETQ in the germline V gene. The chain's CDR3 is CASSPGGNTNEKLFF. The CDR3 coding sequence is TGCGCCAGCAGCCCGGGGGGTAATACTAATGAAAAACTGTTTTTT.

J is TRBJ2-5 and V is TRBV20-1, with D perhaps TRBD2 (5 bases). Germline CDR1 is DFQATT and CDR2 is SNEGSKA (reference sequence). The CDR3 consists of 12 residues. The ends were cut back, 5 bases at V and 4 bases at J, with 11 bases in the middle. The CDR3 DNA reads as TGCAGTGCTCCGAGGGCAGGAGAGACCCAGTACTTC. Its translation is CSAPRAGETQYF.

This clonotype was picked up a small number of times. V gene TRBV24-1 combines with J gene TRBJ2-3; D is possibly TRBD1 (6 bases). Germline CDR1 is KGHDR and CDR2 is SFDVKD. V lost 3 bases and J 5 bases, leaving 8 bases between the germline ends. This CDR3 contains 13 residues. CDR3 nucleotide sequence: TGTGCCACCAGTGATGGACAGCAAGATACGCAGTATTTT. It codes for CATSDGQQDTQYF.

J is TRBJ2-6 and V is TRBV3-1; TRBD2 aligns across 16 bases. Per germline, CDR1 LGHDT and CDR2 YNNKEL (reference sequence). CDR3 size: 20 residues. V shed 0 bases and J 0 bases; nucleotides not matched to a gene: 2. CDR3 nucleotides: TGTGCCAGCAGCCAAGAGGGACTAGCGGGGGGGCTCTCTGGGGCCAACGTCCTGACTTTC. Its protein product is CASSQEGLAGGLSGANVLTF. Drawing the rest from reference TRBV3-1 and TRBJ2-6, the complete variable domain is DTAVSQTPKYLVTQMGNDKSIKCEQNLGHDTMYWYKQDSKKFLKIMFSYNNKELIINETVPNRFSPKSPDKAHLNLHINSLELGDSAVYFCASSQEGLAGGLSGANVLTFGAGSRLTVL.

This chain connects TRBV20-1 to TRBJ2-1; 10 bases are a match to TRBD2. In germline, CDR1 is DFQATT, CDR2 SNEGSKA (reference sequence). Unmatched junction bases numbered 6, after V lost 3 bases and J lost 7 bases. The CDR3 sequence is 14 residues long. The CDR3 nucleotides read TGCAGTGCTAGTAAACTAGCGGGACGGAATGAGCAGTTCTTC. Translating gives CSASKLAGRNEQFF.

V is TRBV28 and J is TRBJ1-5, with 7 bases aligning to TRBD1. The CDR3 contains 17 residues. V dropped 2 bases and J dropped 5; count of bases not matched to a gene: 12. Germline CDR1 is MDHEN and CDR2 is SYDVKM. Written as DNA, the CDR3 is TGTGCCAGCAGTTTACGTAGTCCAACAGGGGCACATCAGCCCCAGCATTTT. It specifies CASSLRSPTGAHQPQHF.

This clonotype was seen many times. Sequence at one end of the junction differs from germline and may be a read error. This chain connects TRBV28 to TRBJ2-7; D is perhaps TRBD1 (7 bases). Germline lookup yields CDR1 MDHEN and CDR2 SYDVKM. The CDR3 runs 13 residues. CDR3 region: CASRGTGSYEQYF. The CDR3 DNA sequence: TGCGCCAGCAGGGGGACTGGCTCCTACGAGCAGTACTTC.

The chain combines TRBV9 with TRBJ2-7; tentatively, D is TRBD1 (6 bases). V lost 0 bases and J lost 2, with 12 bases in between. Germline V gives CDR1 SGDLS, CDR2 YYNGEE. This CDR3 comprises 15 residues. CDR3: CASSVGWAGAYEQYF. The CDR3, as DNA: TGTGCCAGCAGCGTAGGCTGGGCAGGGGCCTACGAGCAGTACTTC.

The chain is built from TRBV7-8 and TRBJ2-7, with D unclear. The J call is doubtful: the DNA matches TRBJ2-5 better. The germline V gene encodes CDR1 SGHVS and CDR2 FQNEAQ. The CDR3 is 16 residues long. The CDR3 spells CASRGNLWTSRKTQYF. DNA of the CDR3: TGTGCCAGCAGAGGAAACCTTTGGACCTCTCGGAAGACCCAGTACTTC.

This chain uses TRBV29-1 with TRBJ2-5; maybe TRBD1 (6 bases). Gene TRBJ2-7 matches the end of the DNA better, so the J call may be wrong. The CDR3 is 14 amino acids. Germline CDR1 reads SQVTM; CDR2 reads ANQGSEA. CDR3 sequence: CSVDQGQGSAEQYF. The DNA of the CDR3 is TGCAGCGTTGACCAGGGGCAAGGTTCTGCCGAGCAGTACTTC.